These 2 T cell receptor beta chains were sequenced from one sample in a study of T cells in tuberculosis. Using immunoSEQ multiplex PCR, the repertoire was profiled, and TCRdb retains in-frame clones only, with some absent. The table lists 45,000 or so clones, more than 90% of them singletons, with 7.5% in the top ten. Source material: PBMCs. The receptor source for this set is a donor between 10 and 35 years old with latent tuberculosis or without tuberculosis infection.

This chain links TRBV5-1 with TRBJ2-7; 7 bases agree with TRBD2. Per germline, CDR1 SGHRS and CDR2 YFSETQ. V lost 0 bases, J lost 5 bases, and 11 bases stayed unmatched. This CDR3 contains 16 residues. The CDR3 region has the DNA TGCGCCAGCAGCTTGGAGATCGGCCAGCGGGGTGACGAGCAGTACTTC. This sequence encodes CASSLEIGQRGDEQYF.

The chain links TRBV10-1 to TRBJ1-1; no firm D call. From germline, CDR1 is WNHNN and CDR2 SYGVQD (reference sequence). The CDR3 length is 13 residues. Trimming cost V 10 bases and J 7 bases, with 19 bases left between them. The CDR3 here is CATSPAGRGEAFF. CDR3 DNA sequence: TGCGCCACTTCACCGGCCGGCCGGGGTGAAGCTTTCTTT.